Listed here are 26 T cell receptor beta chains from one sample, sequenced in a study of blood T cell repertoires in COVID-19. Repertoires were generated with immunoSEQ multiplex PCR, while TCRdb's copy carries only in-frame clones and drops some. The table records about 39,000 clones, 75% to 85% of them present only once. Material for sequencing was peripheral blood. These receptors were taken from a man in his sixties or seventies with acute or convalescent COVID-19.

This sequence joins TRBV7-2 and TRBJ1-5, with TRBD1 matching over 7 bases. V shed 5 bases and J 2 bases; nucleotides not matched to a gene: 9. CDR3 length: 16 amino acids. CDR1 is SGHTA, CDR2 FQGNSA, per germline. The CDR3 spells CASSPLFGTGNQPQHF. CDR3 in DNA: TGTGCCAGCAGCCCCCTTTTTGGGACAGGCAATCAGCCCCAGCATTTT.

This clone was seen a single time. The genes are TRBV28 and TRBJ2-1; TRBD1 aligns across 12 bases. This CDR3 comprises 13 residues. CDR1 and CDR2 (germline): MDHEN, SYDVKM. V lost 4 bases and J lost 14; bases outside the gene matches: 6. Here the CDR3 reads CASSSGQGADKFF. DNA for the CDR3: TGTGCCAGCAGTTCGGGACAGGGGGCGGATAAGTTCTTC.

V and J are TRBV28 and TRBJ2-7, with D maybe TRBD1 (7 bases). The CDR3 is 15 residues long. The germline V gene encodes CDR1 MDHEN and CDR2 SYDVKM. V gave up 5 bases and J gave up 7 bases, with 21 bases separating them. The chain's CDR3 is CASSTGAGTSGEQYF. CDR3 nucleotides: TGTGCCAGCAGTACAGGGGCGGGGACCTCTGGGGAGCAGTACTTC.

This CDR3 reads CASSPGGEKLFF. DNA of the CDR3: TGTGCCAGCAGTCCCGGGGGGGAAAAACTGTTTTTT. This rearrangement joins TRBV6-5 to TRBJ1-4; tentative D call: TRBD1 (5 bases). Germline V gene data show CDR1 as MNHEY and CDR2 as SVGAGI. Trimming removed 5 bases at V and 8 bases at J, with 9 bases between. The CDR3 runs to 12 residues.

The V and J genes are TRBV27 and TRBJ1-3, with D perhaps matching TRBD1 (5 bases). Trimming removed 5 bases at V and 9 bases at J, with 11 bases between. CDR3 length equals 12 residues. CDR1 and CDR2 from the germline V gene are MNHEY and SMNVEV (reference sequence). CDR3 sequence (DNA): TGTGCCAGCAGTCCTTCCCAGGGCACCATATATTTT. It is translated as CASSPSQGTIYF.

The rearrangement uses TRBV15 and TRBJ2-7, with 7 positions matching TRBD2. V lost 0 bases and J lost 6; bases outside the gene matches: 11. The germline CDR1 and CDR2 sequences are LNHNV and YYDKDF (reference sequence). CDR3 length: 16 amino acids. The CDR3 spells CATSRDPGGGPTEQYF. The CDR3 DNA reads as TGTGCCACCAGCAGAGATCCCGGGGGAGGGCCAACCGAGCAGTACTTC.

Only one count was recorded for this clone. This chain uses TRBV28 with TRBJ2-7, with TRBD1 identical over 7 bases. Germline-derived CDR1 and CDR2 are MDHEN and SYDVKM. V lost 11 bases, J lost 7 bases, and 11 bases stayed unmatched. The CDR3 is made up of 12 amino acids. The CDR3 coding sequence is TGTGCCGGGAGAGGGGGCTTCGGGGAGCAGTACTTC. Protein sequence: CAGRGGFGEQYF.

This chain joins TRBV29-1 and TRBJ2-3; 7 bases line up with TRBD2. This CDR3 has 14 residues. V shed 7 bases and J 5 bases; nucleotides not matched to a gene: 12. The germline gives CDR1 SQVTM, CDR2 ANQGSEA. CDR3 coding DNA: TGCAGCGCCTCTGGGGGGGAGGTCCAAGATACGCAGTATTTT. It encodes CSASGGEVQDTQYF.

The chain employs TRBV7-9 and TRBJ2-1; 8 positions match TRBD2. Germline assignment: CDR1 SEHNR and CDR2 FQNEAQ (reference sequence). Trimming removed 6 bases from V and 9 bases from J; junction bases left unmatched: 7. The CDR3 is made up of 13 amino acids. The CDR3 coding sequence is TGTGCCAGCAGTGCGGGGGGATCTTTTGAGCAGTTCTTC. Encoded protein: CASSAGGSFEQFF.

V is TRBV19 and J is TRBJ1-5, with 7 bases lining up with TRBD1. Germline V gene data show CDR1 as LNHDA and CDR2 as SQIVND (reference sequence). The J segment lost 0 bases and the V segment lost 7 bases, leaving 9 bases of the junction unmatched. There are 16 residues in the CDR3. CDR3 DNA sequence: TGTGCCAGTAACCTAAAGGGACAGTATAGCAATCAGCCCCAGCATTTT. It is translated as CASNLKGQYSNQPQHF.

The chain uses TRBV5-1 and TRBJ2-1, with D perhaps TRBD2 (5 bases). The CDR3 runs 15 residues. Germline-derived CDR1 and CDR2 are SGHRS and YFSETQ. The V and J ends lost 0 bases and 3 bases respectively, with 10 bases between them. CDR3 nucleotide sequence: TGCGCCAGCAGCTTGGTTAGCGACCTCTACAATGAGCAGTTCTTC. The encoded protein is CASSLVSDLYNEQFF.

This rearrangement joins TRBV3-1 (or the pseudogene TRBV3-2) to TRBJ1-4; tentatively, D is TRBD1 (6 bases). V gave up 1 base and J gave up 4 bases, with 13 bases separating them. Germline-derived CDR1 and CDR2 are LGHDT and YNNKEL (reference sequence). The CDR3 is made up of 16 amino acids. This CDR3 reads CASSQASGVGNEKLFF. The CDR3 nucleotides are TGTGCCAGCAGCCAAGCCTCAGGGGTGGGTAATGAAAAACTGTTTTTT.

CDR3 DNA: TGTGCCAGCAGCTTCACGTTCGCGGGAGATGAGCAGTTCTTC. Residues: CASSFTFAGDEQFF. The J gene is TRBJ2-1, the V gene TRBV11-2, with 7 bases aligning to TRBD2. V lost 3 bases, J lost 8 bases, and 7 bases stayed unmatched. There are 14 residues in the CDR3. The V gene's germline CDR1 is SGHAT and CDR2 FQNNGV.

For the CDR3, the DNA is TGCAGCGTTGCGAAAACGGCGCGGGGTGAGCAGTTCTTC. Protein: CSVAKTARGEQFF. This chain uses TRBV29-1 with TRBJ2-1; maybe TRBD2 (6 bases). The V end lost 4 bases, the J end lost 9 bases, and 16 bases lay between the germline ends. The CDR3 contains 13 residues. Germline V gives CDR1 SQVTM, CDR2 ANQGSEA.

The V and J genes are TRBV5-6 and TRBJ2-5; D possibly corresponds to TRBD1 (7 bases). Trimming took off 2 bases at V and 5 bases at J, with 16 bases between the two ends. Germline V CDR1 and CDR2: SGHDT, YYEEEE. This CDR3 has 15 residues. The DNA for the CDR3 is TGTGCCAGCAGCTTCATACAGGGGAGGTGGGAGACCCAGTACTTC. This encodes CASSFIQGRWETQYF.

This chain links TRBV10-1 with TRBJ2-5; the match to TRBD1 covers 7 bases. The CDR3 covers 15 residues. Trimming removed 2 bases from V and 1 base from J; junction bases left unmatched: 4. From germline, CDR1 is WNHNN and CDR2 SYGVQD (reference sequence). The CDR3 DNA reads TGCGCCAGCAGTGAGCGACAGGGAATCCAAGAGACCCAGTACTTC. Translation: CASSERQGIQETQYF.

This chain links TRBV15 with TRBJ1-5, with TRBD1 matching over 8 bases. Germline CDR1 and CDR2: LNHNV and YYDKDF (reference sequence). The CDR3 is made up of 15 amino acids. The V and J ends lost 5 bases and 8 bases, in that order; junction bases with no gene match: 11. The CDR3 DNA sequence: TGTGCCACCAGCTCTCCAGGACAGGGCGGGGAGCCCCAGCATTTT. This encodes CATSSPGQGGEPQHF.

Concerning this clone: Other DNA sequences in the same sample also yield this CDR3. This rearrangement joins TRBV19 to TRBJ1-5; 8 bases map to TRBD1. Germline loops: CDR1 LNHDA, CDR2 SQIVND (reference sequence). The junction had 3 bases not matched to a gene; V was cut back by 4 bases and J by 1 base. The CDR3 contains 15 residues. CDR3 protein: CASSTGTGSNQPQHF. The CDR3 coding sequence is TGTGCCAGTAGTACCGGGACAGGAAGCAATCAGCCCCAGCATTTT.

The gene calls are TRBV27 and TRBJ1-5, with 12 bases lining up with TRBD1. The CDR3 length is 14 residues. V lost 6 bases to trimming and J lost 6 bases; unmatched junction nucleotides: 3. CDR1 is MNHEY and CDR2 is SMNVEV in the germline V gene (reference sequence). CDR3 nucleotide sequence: TGTGCCAGCAGGGGACAGGGGGCTGGTCAGCCCCAGCATTTT. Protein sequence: CASRGQGAGQPQHF.

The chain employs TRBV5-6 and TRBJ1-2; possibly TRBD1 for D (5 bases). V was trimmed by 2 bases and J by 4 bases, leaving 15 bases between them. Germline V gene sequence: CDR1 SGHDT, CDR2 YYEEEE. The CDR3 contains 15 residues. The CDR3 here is CASSLRDSPVYGYTF. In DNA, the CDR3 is TGTGCCAGCAGCTTACGAGACAGTCCCGTCTATGGCTACACCTTC.

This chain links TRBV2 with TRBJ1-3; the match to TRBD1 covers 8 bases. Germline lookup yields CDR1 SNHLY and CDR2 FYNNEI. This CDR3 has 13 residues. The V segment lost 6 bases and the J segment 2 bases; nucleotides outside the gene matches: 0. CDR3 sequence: CASRTGAGNTIYF. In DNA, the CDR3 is TGTGCCAGCAGGACAGGGGCTGGAAACACCATATATTTT.

The CDR3 spells CASSLPGTEAFF. DNA for the CDR3: TGTGCCAGCAGTCTACCGGGCACTGAAGCTTTCTTT. The chain combines TRBV12-3 or TRBV12-4 with TRBJ1-1; unclear D gene. Trimming stripped 5 bases from V and 4 bases from J, with 8 bases between. CDR3 length: 12 amino acids.

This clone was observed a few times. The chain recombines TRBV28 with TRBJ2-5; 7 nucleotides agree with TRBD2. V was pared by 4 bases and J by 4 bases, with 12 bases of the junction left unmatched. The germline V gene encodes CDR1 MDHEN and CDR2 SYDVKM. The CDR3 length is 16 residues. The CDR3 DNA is TGTGCCAGCAGTTCACTAGCGTCCCCCGGGGTAGAGACCCAGTACTTC. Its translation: CASSSLASPGVETQYF.

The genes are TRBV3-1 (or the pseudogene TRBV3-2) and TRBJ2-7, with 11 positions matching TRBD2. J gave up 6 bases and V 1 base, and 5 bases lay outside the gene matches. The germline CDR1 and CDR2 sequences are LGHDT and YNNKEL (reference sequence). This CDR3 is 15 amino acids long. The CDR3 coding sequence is TGTGCCAGCAGCCAAGGGACTAGCGGGTGGGTCGAGCAGTACTTC. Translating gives CASSQGTSGWVEQYF.

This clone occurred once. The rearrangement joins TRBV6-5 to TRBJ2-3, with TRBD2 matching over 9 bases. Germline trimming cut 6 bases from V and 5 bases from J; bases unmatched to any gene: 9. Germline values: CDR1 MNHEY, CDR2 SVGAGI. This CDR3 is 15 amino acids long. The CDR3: CASSNGAGGQDTQYF. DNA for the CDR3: TGTGCCAGCAGCAACGGGGCGGGAGGGCAAGATACGCAGTATTTT.

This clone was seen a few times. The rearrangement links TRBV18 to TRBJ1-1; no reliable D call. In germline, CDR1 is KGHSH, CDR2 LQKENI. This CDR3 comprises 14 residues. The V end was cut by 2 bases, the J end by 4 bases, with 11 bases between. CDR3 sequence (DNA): TGTGCCAGCTCACCAGAGATTTTAGTCACTGAAGCTTTCTTT. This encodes CASSPEILVTEAFF.